This T cell receptor beta chain was found in a study of blood T cell repertoires in COVID-19. The V gene lost 0 bases and the J gene lost 0 bases, with 10 bases spanning the gap. The V gene's germline CDR1 is SGDLS and CDR2 YYNGEE. The CDR3 is made up of 15 amino acids. Repertoires were generated with immunoSEQ multiplex PCR, while TCRdb's copy carries only in-frame clones and drops some. The sample holds roughly 230,000 clones; about four fifths are singletons and the top ten take 3.4%. This rearrangement joins TRBV9 to TRBJ2-7; possibly TRBD2 for D (6 bases). The source of this sequence is a man aged 50 or older who had recovered from COVID-19. Sequencing used PBMCs or T cells enriched from blood (not recorded which). The CDR3 DNA reads TGTGCCAGCAGCGTAGCTAGCGACCCCTCCTACGAGCAGTACTTC. Translating gives CASSVASDPSYEQYF.